A selection of T cell receptor beta chains follows, all from one sample in a study of technical replicates of blood from a handful of donors. TCRdb's copy holds only in-frame clones and misses some; the assay was immunoSEQ multiplex PCR. The sample holds tens of thousands of clones, about 95% seen once. Specimen: T cells isolated from PBMCs. These receptors came from a human donor in good health. Both conserved end residues are part of each CDR3. The D gene is left open where the match is weak.

V	D	J	CDR3
TRBV6-5	NA	TRBJ1-5	CASSYSGGNQPQHF
TRBV19	NA	TRBJ1-2	CASRIGENYGYTF
TRBV30	NA	TRBJ2-5	CAWCKGEYQETQYF
TRBV6-1	NA	TRBJ2-7	CASSEMAARAVYEQYF
TRBV7-2	TRBD1	TRBJ2-7	CASRQGAQYEQYF
TRBV30	NA	TRBJ2-1	CAWGKWRRNNEQFF
TRBV5-6	NA	TRBJ2-2	CASSAVPRVGATGELFF
TRBV13	NA	TRBJ1-2	CASSLVAGVVGGYTF
TRBV5-6	TRBD1	TRBJ2-5	CASSFFAGQGGETQYF
TRBV11-1	TRBD1	TRBJ1-1	CASSPRQGRNTEAFF
TRBV19	NA	TRBJ2-7	CAVGSRGTAYEQYF
TRBV4-1	NA	TRBJ2-7	CASSHDSRGHYEQYF
TRBV20-1	NA	TRBJ2-7	CSAMAGPEQYF
TRBV5-6	TRBD1	TRBJ1-1	CASSNPGTGLEAFF
TRBV19	TRBD2	TRBJ2-1	CASSIRASGGSHNEQFF
TRBV9	NA	TRBJ1-2	CASSVGGDMSLFGYTF
TRBV2	TRBD1	TRBJ1-4	CASSGLTGPNEKLFF
TRBV9	TRBD1	TRBJ1-1	CASSVSGQGHVNTEAFF
TRBV28	TRBD2	TRBJ2-7	CASSRVREGIEQYF
TRBV18	TRBD1	TRBJ2-3	CASRPDRRPTDTQYF
TRBV4-1	NA	TRBJ2-5	CASSPLWRGQETQYF
TRBV5-1	TRBD2	TRBJ2-1	CASSLEASGSYNEQFF
TRBV5-5	NA	TRBJ2-5	CASSGGMRETQYF
TRBV5-4	TRBD1	TRBJ2-7	CASSPGDRASYEQYF
TRBV28	NA	TRBJ2-7	CATQRAGNYEQYF
TRBV19	NA	TRBJ1-1	CASQPWGRPNTEAFF
TRBV27	NA	TRBJ1-2	CASRTEGLLYTF
TRBV2	NA	TRBJ1-5	CASSVGGRTGNQPQHF
TRBV20-1	NA	TRBJ1-1	CSAGANTEAFF
TRBV27	NA	TRBJ2-3	CASSPGNADTQYF
TRBV6-6	TRBD2	TRBJ2-7	CASTPGTRAYEQYF
TRBV6-1	NA	TRBJ2-5	CASSEVDGSGETQYF
TRBV29-1	NA	TRBJ1-5	CSVTVGSNQPQHF
TRBV30	TRBD1	TRBJ2-1	CAWGRPGQPYNEQFF
TRBV7-9	NA	TRBJ1-2	CASAVREGRNYGYTF
TRBV6-1	NA	TRBJ2-7	CASSEGNRGEQYF
TRBV29-1	TRBD2	TRBJ2-7	CSVRNASGRTQYF
TRBV28	NA	TRBJ2-5	CASTQGGRETQYF
TRBV10-3	TRBD2	TRBJ2-7	CAISAMTSGNYEQYF
TRBV5-4	TRBD2	TRBJ2-5	CASSLGTSRVVETQYF